This TCR beta chain originates from a study of cytomegalovirus exposure and HLA in healthy donors (dated by TCRdb to the late 2010s). Some background on the complete study: In an earlier analysis of under 600 of the donors, around 300 Gb of sequence data and 90 million to 120 million unique TCR beta sequences from about 179 million T cells were reported. An early release that covered 640 HLA-typed donors contained approximately 300 gigabases of sequencing data and tens of millions of unique TCR sequences. Among the approximately 400 genotyped donors, approximately 82% belonged to the genetic ancestry cluster associated with self-reported Caucasian donors. The study aimed to test whether signatures of past pathogen exposure could be identified by cataloging public T cell receptors. The study profiled the T cell repertoires of 500 to 800 subjects by immunosequencing and related them to cytomegalovirus serostatus. Along with the roughly 670-subject first cohort, a separate validation cohort of over a hundred different subjects was used. The study combined high-throughput TCR immunosequencing, statistical association of individual TCRs with disease status, and machine learning to predict cytomegalovirus infection status. In a later analysis, previously published TCR beta repertoires from 666 donors were re-analyzed and high-resolution HLA genotyping was added so that TCR occurrence patterns could be studied. Rather than using new phenotypic data, the later analysis identified candidate immune exposures from TCR beta sequences and from how often those sequences occurred across donors. To decide whether each TCR beta V gene segment behaved as functional or pseudogenic, an earlier analysis of 587 of the donors relied on high-throughput TCR beta sequencing. Donor age, sex, ethnicity and CMV serostatus were compiled together with the repertoire data. A later genetic analysis took genome-wide SNP genotypes for about three fifths of the roughly 700 donors and used that subset as a discovery cohort. All discovery cohort repertoires had been generated using a single sequencing platform. HLA typing covered class I and class II loci at four-digit resolution. Typing coverage differed by locus: A, B, C, DRB1 and DQB1 were typed in about 629-640 donors, DQA1 in about 550, DPA1 in 600 to 610, and DPB1 in 450 to 480. Roughly five DR-DQ haplotypes were treated as single units for association and clustering because of strong linkage in the cohort. Among about 390 genotyped donors of the cohort, an average of 235,054 unique TCR beta nucleotide sequences were sequenced per donor, 15% to 20% of them non-productive. Overall study outcomes, separate from this receptor: When HLA alleles, especially DR and DQ, strongly co-occurred, TCR associations were difficult to assign to individual alleles. In vitro tests confirmed that a few of the cytomegalovirus-associated TCR beta chains recognize cytomegalovirus antigens. The study gave a list of more than 150 TCR beta chains associated with cytomegalovirus. A later genetic analysis reported fewer N-insertions in productive TCRs among donors in an Asian-associated ancestry cluster than the 666-donor mean. The sequencing pipeline was judged likely to have produced a cluster of highly shared sequence variants as a technical artifact. According to a later analysis, most CMV-associated TCR beta chains appeared to be HLA-restricted, and the HLA associations seemed to be driven largely by CMV exposure. A later analysis associated about 17,000 TCR beta sequences with specific HLA alleles at a false discovery rate of 0.05. Across donors, most TCR sequences were observed very rarely, whereas some public TCRs were present in many individuals. A further reported finding was that TCR beta sequences accurately predicted the HLA-A and HLA-B alleles for most subjects in the first cohort. Because the 87-base-pair reads could not distinguish some IMGT-functional V segments, including TRBV6-2 and TRBV6-3, those segments were excluded. In a later analysis, several top co-occurrence clusters were reported to appear linked to parvovirus B19, influenza, CMV and Epstein-Barr virus. Compared with equally common non-associated chains, HLA-associated TCR beta chains in a later analysis were more clonally expanded and had lower generation probabilities. The authors suggested that the approach could potentially be extended to other disease states and immunological phenotypes. In an earlier analysis of about 550 of the donors, most TCR beta V segments were observed in productive rearrangements about 87% or about 30% of the time, broadly matching IMGT annotations. The only immune exposure information available for the cohort was CMV serostatus. The classifier was reported to diagnose cytomegalovirus status with high specificity and sensitivity in both the original and validation cohorts. Because counts were too low, about 18 rarely observed V segments, including chromosome 9 orphons, were left out of the earlier analysis of a few hundred of the donors. An association between a missense DCLRE1C variant and V-gene and J-gene trimming of TCR beta chains was found in a later genetic analysis and replicated in an independent cohort. Correlated functional status among segregating V segments might reflect linkage disequilibrium, but an unknown experimental factor could not be ruled out. Because some donors lacked HLA typing at each locus, the association tests relied only on the typed subset. Presence/absence analyses assumed roughly uniform sequencing depth across donors, an assumption that may not hold. In this cohort, only TCR beta chains were sequenced, and detectable features were limited by the absence of alpha or paired-chain data. According to a later analysis, TCR association rates differed among HLA loci, with DRB1 alleles showing the most associated TCRs and HLA-C alleles showing the fewest.

The cohort comprised around 700 healthy bone marrow donors. At the time of sampling, every cohort member was nominally healthy, though immune exposures that went unrecorded were likely present. The donor tested CMV seronegative, placing the donor among the 350 to 400 seronegative members of the cohort. A peripheral blood sample was collected from each donor, and TCR beta sequencing was performed on peripheral blood mononuclear cells. The Qiagen DNeasy Blood Extraction Kit was used to extract genomic DNA from the blood cell samples. The CDR3 contains 16 residues, cysteine and phenylalanine counted. Of all the DNA, just the CDR3 is kept, 48 bases in frame from base 1. V is pared back by 4 bases and J by 9 bases, with 23 bases lying between the germline termini. Reading the germline V gene gives CDR1 SGHRS and CDR2 YFSETQ. Receptor libraries were prepared by the immunoSEQ multiplex PCR assay. The multiplex PCR relied on a mix of 60 forward primers for TCR Vbeta segments and 13 reverse primers for TCR Jbeta segments. The CDR3 region of rearranged TCR beta genes was amplified from genomic DNA with a multiplex PCR assay. The amplified TCR beta libraries were sequenced on the Illumina HiSeq System as 87-base-pair reads. On the authors' methods: A later analysis tallied 75 million to 95 million unique TCR beta chains across the 666 repertoires, and approximately 9.9 million of those chains were shared by two or more donors. To remove PCR and sequencing errors, raw reads were error-corrected and collapsed into unique sequences using a nearest-neighbor algorithm that merged closely related sequences. CDR3 sequences were aligned to IMGT reference sequences to assign V, D and J gene segments. For a sequence to be retained, a match of at least six nucleotides to both a V gene segment and a J gene segment was required. A rearrangement was called productive if the CDR3 had no stop codons and remained in frame with V and J, and every other rearrangement was called non-productive. Following IMGT convention, CDR3 was defined as the stretch from the second conserved V-encoded cysteine up to the conserved J-encoded phenylalanine. The earlier analysis of about 560 of the donors excluded any sequence lacking an unambiguous match to a single V gene segment. An earlier analysis of 500 to 700 of the donors classified V segments as functional when productive rearrangements were above 56.7% and as segregating when the standard deviation between donors was above 5%. A statistical classification framework was developed to diagnose cytomegalovirus status using the catalog of TCR beta chain sequences. In a later analysis, V and J genes were assigned by comparing TCR nucleotide sequences against IMGT/GENE-DB human TR gene sequences. In a later analysis, CDR3 sequences and most-parsimonious VDJ recombination scenarios were assigned using the TCRdist pipeline. A later analysis defined each TCR beta chain by its CDR3 amino acid sequence plus V-gene family, and excluded reads lacking a unique V-gene family. In a later analysis, around 650 highly shared, low-generation-probability nucleotide sequences were removed to address suspected cross-contamination and a sequencing artifact. In a later analysis, a clonal expansion index was calculated for each public chain from normalized within-repertoire ranks of inferred template counts. In a later analysis, generation probabilities were computed using a VDJ recombination model fitted to out-of-frame rearrangements, and the results were checked against IGoR. In a later analysis, TCR-TCR, TCR-HLA and TCR-CMV co-occurrence was scored with hypergeometric tests, and a repertoire-size bias correction was applied to TCR pairs. To estimate false discovery rates, a later analysis permuted the HLA or CMV assignments 20 times. In a later analysis, co-occurring TCRs were grouped using DBSCAN, and TCRdist sequence similarity was added for clustering within HLA-allele-positive subsets. Repertoires with fewer than 30,000 or more than 120,000 public chains, plus five repertoires with anomalous nucleotide sharing, were excluded from co-occurrence clustering. TCRdb provides this immuneACCESS table in a form limited to in-frame rearrangements. Some clones are lacking; in checked studies, under half of them reflect an unresolved V gene, and why the rest are absent is not known. The DNA gave D and trimming, while V, J and clone size come from that table. This sample lists 110,000 to 150,000 clones; roughly 82% were detected once. Of the sample, more than 6.5% is held by the ten largest clones.

Comment on this clone: The clone's antigen remains unknown. Base qualities are not provided; no much larger clone lies one nucleotide away.

This TCR was recovered from a man aged 25 to 40 in good health and CMV-seronegative. The sample comprised PBMCs. This chain is built from TRBV5-1 and TRBJ2-1, with a weak D call of TRBD2 (6 bases match). The DNA sequence is as follows: TGCGCCAGCAGCCCTCTACCGGGAGTGGAAACCAGTGAGCAGTTCTTC. Translation gives CASSPLPGVETSEQFF.